The entry below gives a single T cell receptor beta chain sequence along with its context. Time point specified: after dendritic cell vaccination, including at tumor progression/relapse. TCRdb's table, derived via immunoSEQ multiplex PCR, lists solely in-frame clones and lacks some. This table has about 82,000 clones, roughly four fifths appearing once. Losses at the gene ends were 8 bases for V and 4 bases for J; bases not matched to a gene: 6. The CDR3 contains 12 residues. Per germline, CDR1 SQVTM and CDR2 ANQGSEA. This specimen comes from a study of glioma-infiltrating T cells after dendritic cell vaccination.

This receptor was identified in a human donor with glioblastoma. This chain links TRBV29-1 with TRBJ1-2, with TRBD1 matching over 8 bases. The sequenced sample was blood, obtained after dendritic cell vaccination. The DNA of the CDR3 is TGCAGCTCTACAGGGGGTGGCTATGGCTACACCTTC. Amino acid sequence: CSSTGGGYGYTF.